This T cell receptor beta chain stems from a study of CD8 T cells in ankylosing spondylitis. At least ten counts were recorded for this clonotype. The germline gives CDR1 MGHRA, CDR2 YSYEKL. Trimming shortened V by 1 base and J by 7 bases, and 10 bases separated the two germline ends. The CDR3 totals 14 residues. Each CDR3 protein is one row after TCRdb ran MiXCR on the 5' RACE reads. Among about 96,000 distinct CDR3 sequences, 8.8% were seen once, and the ten largest hold 4.5% to 5.5%. The chain carries TRBV4-1 and TRBJ1-4, with a tentative D call TRBD1 (6 bases). Sequencing input: blood, either unsorted or a sorted T cell fraction (not recorded which). The receptor was derived from a male donor with ankylosing spondylitis or in good health (not recorded which). The CDR3 nucleotides are TGCGCCAGCAGCCAAGGGGGGGCGGGTGAAAAACTGTTTTTT. Protein: CASSQGGAGEKLFF.